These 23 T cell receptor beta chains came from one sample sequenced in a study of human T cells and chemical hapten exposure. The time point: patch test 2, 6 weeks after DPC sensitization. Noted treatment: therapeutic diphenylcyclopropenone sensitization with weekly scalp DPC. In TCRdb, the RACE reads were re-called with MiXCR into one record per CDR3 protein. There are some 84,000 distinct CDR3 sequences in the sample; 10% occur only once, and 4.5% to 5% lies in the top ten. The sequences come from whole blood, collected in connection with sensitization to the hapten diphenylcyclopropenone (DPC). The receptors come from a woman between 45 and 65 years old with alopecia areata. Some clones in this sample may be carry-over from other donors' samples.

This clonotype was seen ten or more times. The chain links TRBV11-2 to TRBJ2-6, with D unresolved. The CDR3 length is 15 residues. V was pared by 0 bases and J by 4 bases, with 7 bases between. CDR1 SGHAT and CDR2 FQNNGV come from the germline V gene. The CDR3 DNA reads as TGTGCCAGCAGCTTAGAAGGGTCCGGGGCCAACGTCCTGACTTTC. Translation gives CASSLEGSGANVLTF.

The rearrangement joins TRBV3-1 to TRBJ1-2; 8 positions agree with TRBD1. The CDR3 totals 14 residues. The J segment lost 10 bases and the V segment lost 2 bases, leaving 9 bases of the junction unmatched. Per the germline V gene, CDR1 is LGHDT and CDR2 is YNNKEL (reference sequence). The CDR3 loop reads CASSQYLGQGAYTF. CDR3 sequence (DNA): TGTGCCAGCAGCCAATACCTAGGACAGGGTGCCTACACCTTC.

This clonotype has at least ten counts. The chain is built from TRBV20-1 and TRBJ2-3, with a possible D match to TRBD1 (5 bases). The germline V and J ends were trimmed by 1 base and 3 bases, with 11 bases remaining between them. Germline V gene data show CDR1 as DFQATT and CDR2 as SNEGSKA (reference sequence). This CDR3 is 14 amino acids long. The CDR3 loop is CSARGRVRTDTQYF. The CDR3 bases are TGCAGTGCTAGAGGCAGGGTTCGTACAGATACGCAGTATTTT.

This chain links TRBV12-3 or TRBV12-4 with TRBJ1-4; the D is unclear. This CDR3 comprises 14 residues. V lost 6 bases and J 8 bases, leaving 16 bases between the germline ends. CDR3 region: CASSPPRGREKLFF. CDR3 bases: TGTGCCAGCAGCCCACCCCGAGGACGCGAAAAACTGTTTTTT.

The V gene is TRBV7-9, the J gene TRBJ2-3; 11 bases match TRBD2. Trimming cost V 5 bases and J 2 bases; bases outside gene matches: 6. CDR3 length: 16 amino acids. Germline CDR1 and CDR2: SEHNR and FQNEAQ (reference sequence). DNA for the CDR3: TGTGCCAGCAGCAAAGGACTAGCGGGCGACACAGATACGCAGTATTTT. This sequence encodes CASSKGLAGDTDTQYF.

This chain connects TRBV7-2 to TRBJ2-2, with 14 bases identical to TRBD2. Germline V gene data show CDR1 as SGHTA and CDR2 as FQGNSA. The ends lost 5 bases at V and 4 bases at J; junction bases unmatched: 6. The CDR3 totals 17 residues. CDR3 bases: TGTGCCAGCAGCCGGATGACTAGCGGGAGGGCCACCGGGGAGCTGTTTTTT. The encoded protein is CASSRMTSGRATGELFF. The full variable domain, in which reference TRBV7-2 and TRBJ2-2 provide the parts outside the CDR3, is GAGVSQSPSNKVTEKGKDVELRCDPISGHTALYWYRQSLGQGLEFLIYFQGNSAPDKSGLPSDRFSAERTGGSVSTLTIQRTQQEDSAVYLCASSRMTSGRATGELFFGEGSRLTVL.

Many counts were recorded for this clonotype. CDR3 loop: CASSPRTGQVYGYTF. The CDR3 bases are TGTGCCAGCAGCCCCCGGACAGGGCAGGTGTATGGCTACACCTTC. The chain links TRBV6-5 to TRBJ1-2; 8 nucleotides agree with TRBD1. The CDR3 sequence is 15 residues long. V was clipped by 6 bases and J by 5 bases; unmatched bases: 11. Germline values: CDR1 MNHEY, CDR2 SVGAGI.

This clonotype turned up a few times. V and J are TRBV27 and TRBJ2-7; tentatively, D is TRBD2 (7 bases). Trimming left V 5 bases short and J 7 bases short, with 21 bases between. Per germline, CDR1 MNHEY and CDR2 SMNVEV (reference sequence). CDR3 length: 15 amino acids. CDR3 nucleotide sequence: TGTGCCAGCAGTCCCGGACAGCTATGGGGAGGGGAGCAGTACTTC. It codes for CASSPGQLWGGEQYF.

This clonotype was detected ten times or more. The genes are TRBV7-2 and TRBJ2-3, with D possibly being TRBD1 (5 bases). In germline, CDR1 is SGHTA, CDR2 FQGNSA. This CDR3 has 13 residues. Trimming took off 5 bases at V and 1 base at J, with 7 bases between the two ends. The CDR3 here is CASSIGGTDTQYF. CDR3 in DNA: TGTGCCAGCAGCATAGGGGGCACAGATACGCAGTATTTT.

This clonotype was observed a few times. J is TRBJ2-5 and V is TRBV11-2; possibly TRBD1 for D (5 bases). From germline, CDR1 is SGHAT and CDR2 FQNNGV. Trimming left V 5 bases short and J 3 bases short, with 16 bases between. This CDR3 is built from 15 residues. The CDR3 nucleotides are TGTGCCAGCAGCGGTGGACAAGGAATGAAAGAGACCCAGTACTTC. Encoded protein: CASSGGQGMKETQYF. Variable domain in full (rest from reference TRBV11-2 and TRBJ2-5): EAGVAQSPRYKIIEKRQSVAFWCNPISGHATLYWYQQILGQGPKLLIQFQNNGVVDDSQLPKDRFSAERLKGVDSTLKIQPAKLEDSAVYLCASSGGQGMKETQYFGPGTRLLVL.

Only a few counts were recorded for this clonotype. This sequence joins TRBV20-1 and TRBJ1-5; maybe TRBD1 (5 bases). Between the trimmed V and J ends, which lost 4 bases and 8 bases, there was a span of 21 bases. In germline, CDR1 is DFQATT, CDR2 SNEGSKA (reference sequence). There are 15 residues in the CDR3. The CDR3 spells CSATARWSSREPQHF. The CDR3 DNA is TGCAGTGCTACCGCCAGATGGTCGTCCAGGGAGCCCCAGCATTTT.

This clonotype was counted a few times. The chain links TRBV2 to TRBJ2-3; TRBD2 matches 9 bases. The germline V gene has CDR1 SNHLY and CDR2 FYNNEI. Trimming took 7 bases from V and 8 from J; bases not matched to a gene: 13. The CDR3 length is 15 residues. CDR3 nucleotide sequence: TGTGCCAGCACAGCGGGAGGAACCCCCACCGTTACGCAGTATTTT. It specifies CASTAGGTPTVTQYF.

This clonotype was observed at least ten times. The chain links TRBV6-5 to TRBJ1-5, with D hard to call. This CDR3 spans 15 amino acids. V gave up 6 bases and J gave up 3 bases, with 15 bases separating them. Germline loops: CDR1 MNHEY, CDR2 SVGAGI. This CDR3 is CASSQRTDFNQPQHF. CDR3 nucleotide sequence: TGTGCCAGCAGCCAACGGACGGACTTCAATCAGCCCCAGCATTTT.

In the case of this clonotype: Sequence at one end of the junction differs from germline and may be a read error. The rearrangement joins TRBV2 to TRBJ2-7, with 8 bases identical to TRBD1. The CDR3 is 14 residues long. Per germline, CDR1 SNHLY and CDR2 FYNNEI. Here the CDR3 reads CVSSAGQGTYEQYF. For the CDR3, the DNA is TGTGTCAGCAGTGCCGGACAGGGAACCTACGAGCAGTACTTC.

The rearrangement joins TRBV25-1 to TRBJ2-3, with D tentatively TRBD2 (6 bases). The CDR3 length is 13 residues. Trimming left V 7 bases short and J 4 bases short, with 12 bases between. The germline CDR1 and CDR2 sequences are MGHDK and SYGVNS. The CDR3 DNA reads TGTGCCAGCACCTTCTTAGCGGCAGATACGCAGTATTTT. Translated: CASTFLAADTQYF.

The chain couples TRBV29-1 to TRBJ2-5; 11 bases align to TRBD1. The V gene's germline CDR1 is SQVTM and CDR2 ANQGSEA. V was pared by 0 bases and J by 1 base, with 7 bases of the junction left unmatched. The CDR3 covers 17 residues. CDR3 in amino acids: CSVEDFRGTGGQETQYF. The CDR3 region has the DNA TGCAGCGTTGAAGATTTTCGTGGGACAGGGGGCCAAGAGACCCAGTACTTC. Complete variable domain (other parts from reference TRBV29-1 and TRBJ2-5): SAVISQKPSRDICQRGTSLTIQCQVDSQVTMMFWYRQQPGQSLTLIATANQGSEATYESGFVIDKFPISRPNLTFSTLTVSNMSPEDSSIYLCSVEDFRGTGGQETQYFGPGTRLLVL.

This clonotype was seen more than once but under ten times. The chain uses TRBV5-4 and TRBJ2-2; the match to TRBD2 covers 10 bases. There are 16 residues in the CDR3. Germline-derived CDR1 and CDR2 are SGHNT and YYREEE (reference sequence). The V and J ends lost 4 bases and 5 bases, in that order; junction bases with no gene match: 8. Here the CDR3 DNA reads TGTGCCAGCAGCCCCAGCGGGAGGGTTTTGACCGGGGAGCTGTTTTTT. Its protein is CASSPSGRVLTGELFF.

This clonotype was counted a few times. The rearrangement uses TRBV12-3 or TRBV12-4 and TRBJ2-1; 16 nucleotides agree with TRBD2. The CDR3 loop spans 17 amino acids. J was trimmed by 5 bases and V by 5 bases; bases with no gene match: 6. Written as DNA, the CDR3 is TGTGCCAGCAGTGGGGGGACTAGCGGGAGGGTTCACAATGAGCAGTTCTTC. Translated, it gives CASSGGTSGRVHNEQFF.

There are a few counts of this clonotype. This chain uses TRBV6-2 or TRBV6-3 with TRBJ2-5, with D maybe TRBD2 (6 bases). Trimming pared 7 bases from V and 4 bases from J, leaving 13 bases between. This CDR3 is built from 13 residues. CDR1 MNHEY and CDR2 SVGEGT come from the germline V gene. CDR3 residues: CASNPRGGETQYF. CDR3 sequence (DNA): TGTGCCAGCAACCCTAGGGGAGGAGAGACCCAGTACTTC.

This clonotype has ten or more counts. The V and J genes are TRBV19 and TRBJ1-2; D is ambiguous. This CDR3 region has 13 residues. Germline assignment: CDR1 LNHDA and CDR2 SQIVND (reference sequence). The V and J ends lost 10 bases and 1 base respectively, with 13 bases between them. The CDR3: CATRGSFNYGYTF. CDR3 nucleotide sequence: TGTGCCACCCGCGGTAGCTTTAACTATGGCTACACCTTC.

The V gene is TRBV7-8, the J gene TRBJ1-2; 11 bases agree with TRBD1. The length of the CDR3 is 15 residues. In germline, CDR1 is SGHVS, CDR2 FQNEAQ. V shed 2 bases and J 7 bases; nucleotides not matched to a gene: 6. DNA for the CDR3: TGTGCCAGCAGCTTATTGGACGGACAGGGGGCTGGCTACACCTTC. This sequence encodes CASSLLDGQGAGYTF. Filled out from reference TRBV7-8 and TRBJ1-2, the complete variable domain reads GAGVSQSPRYKVAKRGQDVALRCDPISGHVSLFWYQQALGQGPEFLTYFQNEAQLDKSGLPSDRFFAERPEGSVSTLKIQRTQQEDSAVYLCASSLLDGQGAGYTFGSGTRLTVV.

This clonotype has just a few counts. Here the CDR3 DNA reads TGCAGCGTTGCAGGACTAGCGGGAGGACTAGCCAAAAACATTCAGTACTTC. Its protein product is CSVAGLAGGLAKNIQYF. The chain joins TRBV29-1 to TRBJ2-4; 14 bases are a match to TRBD2. The ends lost 4 bases at V and 0 bases at J; junction bases unmatched: 5. The CDR3 loop spans 17 amino acids. Germline V lookup: CDR1 SQVTM, CDR2 ANQGSEA.

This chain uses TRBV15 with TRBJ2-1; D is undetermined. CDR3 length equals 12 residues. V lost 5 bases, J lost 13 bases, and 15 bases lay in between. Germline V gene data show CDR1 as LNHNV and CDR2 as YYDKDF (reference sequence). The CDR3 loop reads CATSGRTDEQFF. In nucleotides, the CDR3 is TGTGCCACCAGCGGCCGGACGGACGAACAGTTCTTC.